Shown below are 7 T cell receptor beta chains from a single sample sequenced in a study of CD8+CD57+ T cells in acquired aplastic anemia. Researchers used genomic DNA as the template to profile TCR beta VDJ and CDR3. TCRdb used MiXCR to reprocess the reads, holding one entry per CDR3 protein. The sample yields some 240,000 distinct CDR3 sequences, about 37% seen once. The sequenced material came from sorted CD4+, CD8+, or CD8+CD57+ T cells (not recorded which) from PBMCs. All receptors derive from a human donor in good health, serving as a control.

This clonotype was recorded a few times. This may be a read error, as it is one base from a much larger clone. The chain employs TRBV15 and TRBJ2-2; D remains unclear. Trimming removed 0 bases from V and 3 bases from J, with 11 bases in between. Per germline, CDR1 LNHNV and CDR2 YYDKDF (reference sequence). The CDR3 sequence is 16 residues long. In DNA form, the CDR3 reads TGTGCCACCAGCAGAGATACATACTCGGACACCGGGGAGCTGTTTTTT. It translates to CATSRDTYSDTGELFF.

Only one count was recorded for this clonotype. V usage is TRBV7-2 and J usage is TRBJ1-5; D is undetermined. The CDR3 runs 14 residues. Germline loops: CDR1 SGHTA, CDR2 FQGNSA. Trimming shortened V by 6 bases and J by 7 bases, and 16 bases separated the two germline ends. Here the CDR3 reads CASSYSTQVQPQHF. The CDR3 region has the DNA TGTGCCAGCAGTTACTCGACTCAAGTCCAGCCCCAGCATTTT.

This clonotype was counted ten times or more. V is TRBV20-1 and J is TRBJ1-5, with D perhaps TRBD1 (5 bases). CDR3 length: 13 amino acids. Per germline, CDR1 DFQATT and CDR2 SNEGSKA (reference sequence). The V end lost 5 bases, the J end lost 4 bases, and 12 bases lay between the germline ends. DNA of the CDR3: TGCAGTGCTTATGATCAGGGAAATCAGCCCCAGCATTTT. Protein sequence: CSAYDQGNQPQHF.

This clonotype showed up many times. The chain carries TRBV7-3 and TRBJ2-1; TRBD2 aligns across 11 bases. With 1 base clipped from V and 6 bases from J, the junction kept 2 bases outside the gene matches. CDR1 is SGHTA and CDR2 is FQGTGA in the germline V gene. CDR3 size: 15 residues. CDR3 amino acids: CASSLIGTSGNEQFF. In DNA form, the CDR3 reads TGTGCCAGCAGCTTAATAGGGACTAGCGGCAATGAGCAGTTCTTC.

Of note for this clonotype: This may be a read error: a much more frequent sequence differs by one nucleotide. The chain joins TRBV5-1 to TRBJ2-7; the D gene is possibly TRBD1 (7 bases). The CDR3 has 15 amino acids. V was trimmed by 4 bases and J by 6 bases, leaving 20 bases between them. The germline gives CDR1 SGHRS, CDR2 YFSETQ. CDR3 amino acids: CASSRGDSATCEQYF. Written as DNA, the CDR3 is TGCGCCAGCAGCCGCGGGGACAGCGCTACCTGCGAGCAGTACTTC.

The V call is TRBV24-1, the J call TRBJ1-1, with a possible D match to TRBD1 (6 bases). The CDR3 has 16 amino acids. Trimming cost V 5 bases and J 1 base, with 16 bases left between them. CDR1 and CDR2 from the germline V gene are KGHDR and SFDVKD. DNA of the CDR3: TGTGCCACCAGTGGTCACGGGGGCGGTCCGAACACTGAAGCTTTCTTT. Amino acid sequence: CATSGHGGGPNTEAFF.

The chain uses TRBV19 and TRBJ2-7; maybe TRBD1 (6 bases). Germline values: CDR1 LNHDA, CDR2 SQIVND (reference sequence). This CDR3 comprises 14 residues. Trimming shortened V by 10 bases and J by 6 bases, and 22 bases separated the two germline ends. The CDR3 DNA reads TGTGCCACCTCGAATAGAGGTGTGGGGGCCGAGCAGTACTTC. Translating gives CATSNRGVGAEQYF.